The rows below give T cell receptor beta chains drawn from one sample of a study of blood T cell repertoires in COVID-19. Using immunoSEQ multiplex PCR, the repertoire was profiled, and TCRdb retains in-frame clones only, with some absent. The sample has 220,000 or so clones, 70% to 85% seen once. The material sequenced was PBMCs or T cells enriched from blood (not recorded which). Source of these receptors: a woman between 55 and 75 years old who had recovered from COVID-19. Both conserved end residues are part of each CDR3. The D gene is left open where the match is weak. The size of a clone is reported for some rows only, either as once, few or many, or as a class for expanded clones.

D gene | J gene | V gene | clone size | CDR3 protein | CDR3 DNA
. | TRBJ1-3 | TRBV18 | few | CASSPSGGRSSGNTIYF | TGTGCCAGCTCACCGTCCGGGGGGCGAAGCTCTGGAAACACCATATATTTT
TRBD2 | TRBJ2-7 | TRBV2 | once | CASREATSGSEQYF | TGTGCCAGCAGGGAGGCGACTAGCGGCTCCGAGCAGTACTTC
TRBD2 | TRBJ2-7 | TRBV7-2 | . | CASSLGPSGRGYEQYF | TGTGCCAGCAGCTTAGGCCCTAGCGGGAGGGGGTACGAGCAGTACTTC
. | TRBJ1-3 | TRBV6-5 | . | CASSPRQPGNTIYF | TGTGCCAGCAGTCCACGACAGCCGGGAAACACCATATATTTT
. | TRBJ1-2 | TRBV2 | . | CASRTHLSLAGLSLRGYTF | TGTGCCAGCAGGACCCATCTATCCCTCGCAGGGTTATCCCTTCGTGGCTACACCTTC
TRBD1 | TRBJ1-2 | TRBV3-1/TRBV3-2 | . | CASSTGQPNYGYTF | TGTGCCAGCAGTACGGGACAGCCCAACTATGGCTACACCTTC
TRBD2 | TRBJ2-3 | TRBV2 | . | CASTGLAGVGDTQYF | TGTGCCAGCACGGGACTAGCGGGAGTGGGAGATACGCAGTATTTT
. | TRBJ1-1 | TRBV18 | . | CASSPRSAMNTEAFF | TGTGCCAGCTCACCACGATCAGCGATGAACACTGAAGCTTTCTTT
TRBD2 | TRBJ2-7 | TRBV3-1/TRBV3-2 | . | CASSPTSGRSYEQYF | TGTGCCAGCAGCCCGACTAGCGGGAGGTCCTACGAGCAGTACTTC
. | TRBJ1-3 | TRBV10-3 | . | CAAGGSTGNTIYF | TGTGCCGCCGGGGGTTCCACTGGAAACACCATATATTTT
. | TRBJ1-1 | TRBV27 | . | CATSTATLPTEAFF | TGTGCCACCTCGACAGCTACTCTCCCCACTGAAGCTTTCTTT
. | TRBJ2-3 | TRBV30 | . | CAWSPGSDTQYF | TGTGCCTGGAGTCCGGGGTCAGATACGCAGTATTTT
. | TRBJ1-2 | TRBV10-2 | few | CASSASRGVSGYTF | TGCGCCAGCAGCGCCTCCCGGGGGGTTAGTGGCTACACCTTC
TRBD2 | TRBJ2-5 | TRBV5-1 | . | CASTLAGGIQETQYF | TGCGCCAGCACCCTAGCGGGAGGGATCCAAGAGACCCAGTACTTC
. | TRBJ2-5 | TRBV4-3 | few | CASSQDTGKETQYF | TGCGCCAGCAGCCAAGATACAGGGAAAGAGACCCAGTACTTC
TRBD1 | TRBJ2-7 | TRBV28 | . | CASRLRDRGHEQYF | TGTGCCAGCAGACTCCGGGACAGGGGGCACGAGCAGTACTTC
. | TRBJ1-4 | TRBV5-1 | . | CASSLAGYNGEKLFF | TGCGCCAGCAGCTTGGCAGGGTACAACGGGGAAAAACTGTTTTTT
. | TRBJ2-5 | TRBV4-3 | . | CASSQDTSRETQYF | TGCGCCAGCAGCCAAGATACTAGTAGAGAGACCCAGTACTTC
TRBD2 | TRBJ2-1 | TRBV5-6 | . | CASSLAKRESSYNEQFF | TGTGCCAGCAGCTTGGCCAAGCGGGAGAGCTCCTACAATGAGCAGTTCTTC
. | TRBJ2-3 | TRBV18 | . | CASSGEGGTDTQYF | TGTGCCAGCTCCGGCGAGGGGGGCACAGATACGCAGTATTTT
TRBD1 | TRBJ1-3 | TRBV7-9 | once | CASVPRDRANTIYF | TGTGCCAGCGTCCCTAGGGACAGGGCGAACACCATATATTTT
. | TRBJ1-2 | TRBV6-4 | . | CASSLDGIYGYTF | TGTGCCAGCAGTTTGGACGGGATCTATGGCTACACCTTC
. | TRBJ2-7 | TRBV9 | . | CASSPYGGTGSYEQYF | TGTGCCAGCAGCCCTTACGGTGGTACAGGCTCATACGAGCAGTACTTC
. | TRBJ2-2 | TRBV21-1 | . | CASGPAGRQTGELFF | TGTGCCAGCGGACCGGCGGGTAGGCAGACCGGGGAGCTGTTTTTT
. | TRBJ1-4 | TRBV7-2 | . | CASSLGVYNEKLFF | TGTGCCAGCAGCTTAGGAGTATATAATGAAAAACTGTTTTTT
TRBD1 | TRBJ1-2 | TRBV14 | . | CASSQDPTGYIYGYTF | TGTGCCAGCAGCCAAGACCCGACAGGGTATATCTATGGCTACACCTTC
. | TRBJ2-3 | TRBV7-2 | . | CASSQQRNTQYF | TGTGCCAGCAGCCAACAGCGGAATACGCAGTATTTT
TRBD1 | TRBJ1-6 | TRBV19 | . | CASKSGQTNSPLHF | TGTGCCAGCAAGTCGGGACAGACTAATTCACCCCTCCACTTT
. | TRBJ1-1 | TRBV19 | . | CASSIGRDIEAFF | TGTGCCAGTAGTATTGGCAGGGACATTGAAGCTTTCTTT
. | TRBJ2-7 | TRBV7-2 | . | CASSWEGGYEQYF | TGTGCCAGCAGCTGGGAGGGGGGCTACGAGCAGTACTTC
TRBD2 | TRBJ2-1 | TRBV9 | once | CASSVYGGSFRSYNEQFF | TGTGCCAGCAGCGTATACGGCGGGAGTTTCCGCTCCTACAATGAGCAGTTCTTC
. | TRBJ2-1 | TRBV5-1 | . | CASSPGLYPYNEQFF | TGCGCCAGCAGCCCTGGACTGTATCCCTACAATGAGCAGTTCTTC
TRBD1 | TRBJ1-5 | TRBV3-1/TRBV3-2 | . | CASSQDLGQGGQPQHF | TGTGCCAGCAGCCAAGATTTAGGACAGGGGGGGCAGCCCCAGCATTTT
TRBD2 | TRBJ2-3 | TRBV29-1 | . | CSVHGGVTDTQYF | TGCAGCGTCCATGGGGGGGTCACAGATACGCAGTATTTT
TRBD1 | TRBJ1-3 | TRBV18 | . | CASSPFDRASSGNTIYF | TGTGCCAGCTCACCATTTGACAGGGCTAGCTCTGGAAACACCATATATTTT
. | TRBJ2-7 | TRBV7-8 | . | CASSLTTGIQSHEQYF | TGTGCCAGCAGCTTAACAACAGGGATTCAAAGCCACGAGCAGTACTTC
. | TRBJ1-1 | TRBV5-6 | . | CASSPRGVGNTEAFF | TGTGCCAGCAGCCCGCGGGGGGTAGGAAACACTGAAGCTTTCTTT
. | TRBJ2-7 | TRBV18 | few | CASSPLFDGEQYF | TGTGCCAGCTCACCACTTTTTGACGGGGAGCAGTACTTC
. | TRBJ2-2 | TRBV4-1 | . | CASSQDQLAGELFF | TGCGCCAGCAGCCAAGATCAGCTAGCCGGGGAGCTGTTTTTT
TRBD2 | TRBJ2-3 | TRBV6-4 | . | CASSDGGGHTDTQYF | TGTGCCAGCAGTGACGGCGGGGGGCACACAGATACGCAGTATTTT
. | TRBJ2-2 | TRBV18 | . | CASSSNRDTGELFF | TGTGCCAGCTCTTCCAACAGGGACACCGGGGAGCTGTTTTTT
. | TRBJ2-2 | TRBV27 | . | CASSSDTGELFF | TGTGCCAGCAGTTCGGACACCGGGGAGCTGTTTTTT
TRBD1 | TRBJ2-1 | TRBV5-1 | . | CASSLGQGKNNEQFF | TGCGCCAGCAGCTTGGGACAGGGGAAAAACAATGAGCAGTTCTTC
TRBD2 | TRBJ2-7 | TRBV18 | . | CASSPRSATSGSYEQYF | TGTGCCAGCTCACCACGATCGGCGACTAGCGGCTCCTACGAGCAGTACTTC
. | TRBJ2-3 | TRBV12-3/TRBV12-4 | . | CASSTRNKQYF | TGTGCCAGCAGTACGCGGAATAAGCAGTATTTT
TRBD1 | TRBJ2-1 | TRBV11-2 | . | CASSFGDRDGSDEQFF | TGTGCCAGCAGCTTCGGCGACAGGGATGGATCCGATGAGCAGTTCTTC
TRBD2 | TRBJ2-5 | TRBV4-2 | once | CASSQSGGATQYF | TGTGCCAGCAGCCAAAGCGGGGGGGCCACCCAGTACTTC
. | TRBJ1-1 | TRBV5-6 | . | CASSLTAGREAFF | TGTGCCAGCAGCTTGACGGCAGGGCGTGAAGCTTTCTTT
. | TRBJ2-7 | TRBV25-1 | . | CASSKMASYEQYF | TGTGCCAGCAGTAAGATGGCCTCCTACGAGCAGTACTTC
. | TRBJ2-6 | TRBV6-5 | . | CASSTQGDGANVLTF | TGTGCCAGCAGTACCCAGGGTGACGGGGCCAACGTCCTGACTTTC
TRBD1 | TRBJ1-2 | TRBV7-2 | once | CASSSLRDREDYGYTF | TGTGCCAGCAGCTCTCTCAGGGACAGGGAAGATTATGGCTACACCTTC
TRBD1 | TRBJ2-4 | TRBV7-9 | . | CASSSTLDRGNIQYF | TGTGCCAGCAGCTCCACACTGGACAGGGGGAACATTCAGTACTTC
TRBD1 | TRBJ1-1 | TRBV7-9 | few | CASSPQGAGTEAFF | TGTGCCAGCAGCCCTCAGGGGGCCGGCACTGAAGCTTTCTTT
TRBD2 | TRBJ2-3 | TRBV7-3 | . | CASSFTSGPTDTQYF | TGTGCCAGCAGCTTTACTAGCGGACCCACAGATACGCAGTATTTT
TRBD1 | TRBJ2-5 | TRBV24-1 | . | CATSAGTGKPGTETQYF | TGTGCCACCAGTGCCGGGACAGGCAAACCAGGGACAGAGACCCAGTACTTC
TRBD1 | TRBJ1-4 | TRBV2 | . | CASTWTGPQEKLFF | TGTGCCAGCACCTGGACAGGGCCCCAAGAAAAACTGTTTTTT
. | TRBJ2-5 | TRBV18 | . | CASSNTSTQETQYF | TGTGCCAGCTCAAATACTAGTACCCAAGAGACCCAGTACTTC
. | TRBJ1-1 | TRBV13 | . | CASSRERVTEAFF | TGTGCCAGCAGCAGAGAGCGGGTTACTGAAGCTTTCTTT
. | TRBJ1-1 | TRBV16 | once | CASSQAVMNTEAFF | TGTGCCAGCAGCCAGGCCGTTATGAACACTGAAGCTTTCTTT